This T cell receptor (beta chain) comes out of a study of siplizumab effects on memory and regulatory T cells. The study's findings and limits: The study found naive T cells seemingly more diverse than memory cells and seemingly major alloresponse contributors.

Using immunoSEQ multiplex PCR, the repertoire was profiled, and TCRdb retains in-frame clones only, with some absent. The sample yields 18,000 or so clones, roughly 49% seen once. V was shortened by 4 bases and J by 7 bases, with 23 bases between the two germline ends. The length of the CDR3 is 17 residues. The germline V gene encodes CDR1 MNHEY and CDR2 SMNVEV (reference sequence). Comment on this clone: Antigen: not known.

Mixed lymphocyte reaction cells were cocultured at 37°C for more than 5 days. Material for sequencing was CFSE-low (dividing) CD4+ T cells sorted from an allogeneic mixed lymphocyte reaction. The chain employs TRBV27 and TRBJ2-1, with a possible D match to TRBD2 (6 bases). This receptor was taken from a human donor in good health; the cells came from an allogeneic mixed lymphocyte reaction. CDR3 loop: CASSSRLAGTVRNEQFF. The CDR3, as DNA: TGTGCCAGCAGTTCACGGCTGGCGGGGACCGTTCGTAATGAGCAGTTCTTC.